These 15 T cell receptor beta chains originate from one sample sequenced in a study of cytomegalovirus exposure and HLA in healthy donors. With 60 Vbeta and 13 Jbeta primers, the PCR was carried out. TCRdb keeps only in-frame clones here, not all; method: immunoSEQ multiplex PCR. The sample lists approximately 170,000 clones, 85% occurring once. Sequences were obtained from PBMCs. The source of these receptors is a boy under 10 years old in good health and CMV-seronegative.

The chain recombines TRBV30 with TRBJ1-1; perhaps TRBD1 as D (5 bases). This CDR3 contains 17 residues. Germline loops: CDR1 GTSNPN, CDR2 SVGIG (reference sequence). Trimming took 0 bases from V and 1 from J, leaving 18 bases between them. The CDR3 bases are TGTGCCTGGAGTGTACTTGGTAGTAGGCAGGGGAACACTGAAGCTTTCTTT. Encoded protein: CAWSVLGSRQGNTEAFF.

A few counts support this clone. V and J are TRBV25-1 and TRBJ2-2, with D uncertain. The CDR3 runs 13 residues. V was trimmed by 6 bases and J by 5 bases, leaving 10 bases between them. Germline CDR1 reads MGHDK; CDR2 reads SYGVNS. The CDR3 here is CASRPTGTGELFF. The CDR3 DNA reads TGTGCCAGCAGACCAACCGGGACCGGGGAGCTGTTTTTT.

The CDR3 region has the DNA TGTGCCAGCAGCAAAGGGACTAGCGGGGCAGAGACCCAGTACTTC. Translation: CASSKGTSGAETQYF. The chain has TRBV9 and TRBJ2-5, with 13 bases fitting TRBD2. J gave up 4 bases and V 4 bases, and 4 bases lay outside the gene matches. This CDR3 region has 15 residues. The germline CDR1 and CDR2 sequences are SGDLS and YYNGEE.

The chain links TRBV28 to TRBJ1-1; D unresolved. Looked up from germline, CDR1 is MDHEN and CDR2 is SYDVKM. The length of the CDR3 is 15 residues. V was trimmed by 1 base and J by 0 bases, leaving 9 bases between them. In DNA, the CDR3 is TGTGCCAGCAGTTTATTTACGGGGATGAACACTGAAGCTTTCTTT. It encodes CASSLFTGMNTEAFF.

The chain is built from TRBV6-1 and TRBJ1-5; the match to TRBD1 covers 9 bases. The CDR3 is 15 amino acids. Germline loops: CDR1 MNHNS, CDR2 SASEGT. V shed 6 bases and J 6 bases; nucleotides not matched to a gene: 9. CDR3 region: CASSPSGTGSQPQHF. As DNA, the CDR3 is TGTGCCAGCAGCCCCTCCGGGACAGGGAGTCAGCCCCAGCATTTT.

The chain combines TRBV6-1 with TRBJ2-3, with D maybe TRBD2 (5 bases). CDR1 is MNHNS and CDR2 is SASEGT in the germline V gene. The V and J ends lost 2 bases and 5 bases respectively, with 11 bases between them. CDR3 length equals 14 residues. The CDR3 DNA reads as TGTGCCAGCAGTGAAACGGGGATCGGAGATACGCAGTATTTT. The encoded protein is CASSETGIGDTQYF.

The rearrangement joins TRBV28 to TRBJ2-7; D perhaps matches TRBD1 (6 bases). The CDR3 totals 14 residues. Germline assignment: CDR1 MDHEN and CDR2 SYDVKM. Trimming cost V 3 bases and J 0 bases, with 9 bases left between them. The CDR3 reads CASSFDRSSYEQYV. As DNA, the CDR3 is TGTGCCAGCAGTTTCGACAGGAGCTCCTACGAGCAGTACGTC.

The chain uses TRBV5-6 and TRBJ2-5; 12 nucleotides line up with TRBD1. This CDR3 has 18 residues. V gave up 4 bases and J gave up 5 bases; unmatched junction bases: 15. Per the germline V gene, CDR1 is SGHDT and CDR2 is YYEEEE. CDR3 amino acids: CASSPVPGQGAVGETQYF. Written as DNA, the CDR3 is TGTGCCAGCAGCCCTGTCCCGGGACAGGGGGCAGTGGGTGAGACCCAGTACTTC.

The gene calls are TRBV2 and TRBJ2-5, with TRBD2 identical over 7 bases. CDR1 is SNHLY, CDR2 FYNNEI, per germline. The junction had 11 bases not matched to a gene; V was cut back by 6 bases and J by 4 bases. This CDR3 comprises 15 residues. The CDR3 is CASRGGTTSSETQYF. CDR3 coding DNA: TGTGCCAGCAGGGGGGGGACTACATCCTCAGAGACCCAGTACTTC.

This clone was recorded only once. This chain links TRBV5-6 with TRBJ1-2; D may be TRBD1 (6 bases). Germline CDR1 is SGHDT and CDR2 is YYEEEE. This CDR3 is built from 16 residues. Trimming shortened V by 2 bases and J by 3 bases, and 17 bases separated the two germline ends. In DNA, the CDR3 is TGTGCCAGCAGCTTAGACAGGAACAGAGCCCACTATGGCTACACCTTC. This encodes CASSLDRNRAHYGYTF.

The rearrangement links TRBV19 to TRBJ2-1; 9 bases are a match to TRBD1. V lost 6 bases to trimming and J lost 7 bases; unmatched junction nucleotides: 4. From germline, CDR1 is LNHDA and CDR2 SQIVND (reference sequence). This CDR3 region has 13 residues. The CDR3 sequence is CASSHRGPNEQFF. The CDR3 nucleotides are TGTGCCAGTAGCCACAGGGGGCCGAATGAGCAGTTCTTC.

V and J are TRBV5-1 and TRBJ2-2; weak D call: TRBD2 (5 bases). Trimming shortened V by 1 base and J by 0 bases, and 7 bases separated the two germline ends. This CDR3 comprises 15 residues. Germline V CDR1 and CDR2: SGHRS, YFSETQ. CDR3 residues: CASSLSSANTGELFF. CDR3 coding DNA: TGCGCCAGCAGCTTGAGTAGCGCGAACACCGGGGAGCTGTTTTTT.

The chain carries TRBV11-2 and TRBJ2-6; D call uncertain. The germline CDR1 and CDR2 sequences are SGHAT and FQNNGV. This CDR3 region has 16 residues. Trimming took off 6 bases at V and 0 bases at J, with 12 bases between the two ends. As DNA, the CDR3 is TGTGCCAGCAGGACGATAAACAGCTCTGGGGCCAACGTCCTGACTTTC. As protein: CASRTINSSGANVLTF.

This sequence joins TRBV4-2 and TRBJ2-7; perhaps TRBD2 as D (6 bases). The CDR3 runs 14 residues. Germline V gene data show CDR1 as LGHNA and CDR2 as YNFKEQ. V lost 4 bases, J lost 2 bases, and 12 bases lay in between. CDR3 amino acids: CASSPGERTYEQYF. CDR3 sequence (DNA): TGTGCCAGCAGCCCGGGGGAGAGGACCTACGAGCAGTACTTC.

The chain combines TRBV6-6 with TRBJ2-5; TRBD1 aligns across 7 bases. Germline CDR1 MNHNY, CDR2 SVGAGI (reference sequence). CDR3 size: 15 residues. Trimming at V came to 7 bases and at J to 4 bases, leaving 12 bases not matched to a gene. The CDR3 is CASTLHSRDRETQYF. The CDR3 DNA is TGTGCCAGCACCCTACATTCCCGGGACAGAGAGACCCAGTACTTC.